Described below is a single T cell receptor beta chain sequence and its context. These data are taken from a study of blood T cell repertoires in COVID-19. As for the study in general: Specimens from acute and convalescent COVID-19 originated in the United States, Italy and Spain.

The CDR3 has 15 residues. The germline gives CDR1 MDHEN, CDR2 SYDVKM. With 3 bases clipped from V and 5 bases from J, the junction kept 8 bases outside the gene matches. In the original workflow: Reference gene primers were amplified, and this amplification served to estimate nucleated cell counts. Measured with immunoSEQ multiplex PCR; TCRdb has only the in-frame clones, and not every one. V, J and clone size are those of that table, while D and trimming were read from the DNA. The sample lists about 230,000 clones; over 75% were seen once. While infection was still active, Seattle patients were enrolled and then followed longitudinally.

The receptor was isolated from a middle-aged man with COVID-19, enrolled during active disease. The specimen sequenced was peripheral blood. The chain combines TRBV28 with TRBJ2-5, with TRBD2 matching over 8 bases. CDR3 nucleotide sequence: TGTGCCAGCAGTTTGAGCGGGGGCGCGGGGGAGACCCAGTACTTC. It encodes CASSLSGGAGETQYF.